The next 23 T cell receptor beta chains were all read from a single sample in a study of blood T cell repertoires in COVID-19. The repertoire was sequenced with immunoSEQ multiplex PCR; TCRdb's copy has only in-frame clones and lacks some. The sample holds approximately 200,000 clones, 84% seen once. The sequenced material came from PBMCs or T cells enriched from blood (not recorded which). Every receptor here comes from a woman aged 30 to 39 who had recovered from COVID-19.

The CDR3 DNA reads as TGTGCCAGTAGTATGGAGAGCGGGAGAGCCTACGAGCAGTACTTC. Its protein product is CASSMESGRAYEQYF. V is TRBV19 and J is TRBJ2-7, with 8 bases identical to TRBD2. The ends lost 3 bases at V and 2 bases at J; junction bases unmatched: 6. The CDR3 runs to 15 residues. CDR1 LNHDA and CDR2 SQIVND come from the germline V gene (reference sequence).

The rearrangement joins TRBV4-1 to TRBJ2-1; TRBD1 matches at 12 bases. Trimming took 3 bases from V and 8 from J; bases not matched to a gene: 5. This CDR3 region has 15 residues. Germline CDR1 MGHRA, CDR2 YSYEKL. The CDR3 sequence: CASSQPGQGAYEQFF. The CDR3 bases are TGCGCCAGCAGCCAGCCGGGACAGGGGGCTTATGAGCAGTTCTTC.

CDR3 sequence reads: CASSSLRAGGGNEQFF. CDR3 bases: TGTGCCAGTAGTAGCCTCCGGGCGGGAGGGGGTAATGAGCAGTTCTTC. The chain is built from TRBV19 and TRBJ2-1, with 9 bases that match TRBD2. J lost 7 bases, V lost 4 bases, and 11 bases had no gene match. Germline-derived CDR1 and CDR2 are LNHDA and SQIVND (reference sequence). The CDR3 is 16 residues long.

The chain employs TRBV18 and TRBJ1-2; D unresolved. This CDR3 is built from 14 residues. With 8 bases removed from V and 7 bases from J, the gap between germline ends came to 20 bases. CDR1 is KGHSH, CDR2 LQKENI, per germline. The CDR3 coding sequence is TGTGCCAGCACAAAGGACTTAAGGGATAGTGGCTACACCTTC. It is translated as CASTKDLRDSGYTF.

The chain is built from TRBV3-1 (or the pseudogene TRBV3-2) and TRBJ1-1; possibly TRBD1 for D (5 bases). V shed 3 bases and J shed 4 bases, with 9 bases lying between them. Germline V gene lookup returns CDR1 LGHDT and CDR2 YNNKEL (reference sequence). CDR3 size: 13 residues. CDR3 DNA: TGTGCCAGCAGCCACAGGGAAGTCACTGAAGCTTTCTTT. Translating it yields CASSHREVTEAFF.

This clone has only a few counts. This chain links TRBV6-5 with TRBJ2-5; D unclear. The CDR3 totals 11 residues. Germline CDR1 reads MNHEY; CDR2 reads SVGAGI. With 2 bases removed from V and 6 bases from J, the gap between germline ends came to 4 bases. The CDR3: CASSYGQTQYF. CDR3 DNA sequence: TGTGCCAGCAGTTACGGCCAGACCCAGTACTTC.

The V and J genes are TRBV24-1 and TRBJ2-3; D is uncertain. V shed 5 bases and J shed 5 bases, with 4 bases lying between them. CDR1 KGHDR and CDR2 SFDVKD come from the germline V gene. The CDR3 extends over 11 amino acids. The CDR3 DNA sequence: TGTGCCACCAGTGTCCGAGATACGCAGTATTTT. This gives the protein CATSVRDTQYF.

This clone was seen only a few times. The chain carries TRBV27 and TRBJ1-2, with TRBD1 as a possible D gene (5 bases). V was pared by 0 bases and J by 2 bases, with 10 bases between. CDR3 length equals 15 residues. CDR1 and CDR2 from the germline V gene are MNHEY and SMNVEV (reference sequence). CDR3 sequence: CASSLSGPTNYGYTF. The CDR3 bases are TGTGCCAGCAGTTTATCGGGGCCAACAAACTATGGCTACACCTTC.

The chain has TRBV20-1 and TRBJ2-7; D is unresolved. The germline V and J ends were trimmed by 3 bases and 4 bases, with 19 bases remaining between them. This CDR3 contains 15 residues. The germline V gene has CDR1 DFQATT and CDR2 SNEGSKA (reference sequence). The CDR3 protein is CSASVPSPLEYEQYV. CDR3 sequence (DNA): TGCAGTGCTAGTGTGCCCTCGCCTCTTGAGTACGAGCAGTACGTC.

The chain uses TRBV11-2 and TRBJ1-3; 8 nucleotides align to TRBD1. Germline V gene lookup returns CDR1 SGHAT and CDR2 FQNNGV. V was clipped by 3 bases and J by 8 bases; unmatched bases: 9. The CDR3 sequence is 15 residues long. CDR3: CASSLGQGAGDTIYF. CDR3 nucleotide sequence: TGTGCCAGCAGCTTGGGGCAGGGGGCCGGAGACACCATATATTTT.

The rearrangement links TRBV3-1 (or the pseudogene TRBV3-2) to TRBJ2-1, with 11 bases identical to TRBD1. With V trimmed by 4 bases and J by 6 bases, 2 bases remained unmatched. The germline V gene encodes CDR1 LGHDT and CDR2 YNNKEL (reference sequence). This CDR3 comprises 14 residues. The DNA of the CDR3 is TGTGCCAGCAGCCCCGGGACAGGGGGCAATGAGCAGTTCTTC. This sequence encodes CASSPGTGGNEQFF.

This clone was observed a handful of times. The chain recombines TRBV18 with TRBJ1-2; 8 bases are shared with TRBD1. V was pared by 4 bases and J by 8 bases, with 6 bases of the junction left unmatched. Per the germline V gene, CDR1 is KGHSH and CDR2 is LQKENI. The CDR3 extends over 13 amino acids. CDR3 bases: TGTGCCAGCTCACTGACAGGGGTCGACGGCTACACCTTC. Its protein is CASSLTGVDGYTF.

The J gene is TRBJ1-4, the V gene TRBV4-2; D is ambiguous. Germline V gene lookup returns CDR1 LGHNA and CDR2 YNFKEQ. The V gene lost 0 bases and the J gene lost 8 bases, with 13 bases spanning the gap. The CDR3 is 15 residues long. The CDR3: CASSQEPSPGEKLFF. CDR3 DNA sequence: TGTGCCAGCAGCCAAGAACCCTCGCCGGGAGAAAAACTGTTTTTT.

The rearrangement joins TRBV3-1 (or the pseudogene TRBV3-2) to TRBJ2-6; D is uncertain. Germline-derived CDR1 and CDR2 are LGHDT and YNNKEL (reference sequence). Between the trimmed V and J ends, which lost 1 base and 0 bases, there was a span of 4 bases. The CDR3 has 15 residues. CDR3 bases: TGTGCCAGCAGCCAAGGAGCCTCTGGGGCCAACGTCCTGACTTTC. Its translation is CASSQGASGANVLTF.

This chain joins TRBV6-5 and TRBJ2-7, with 8 positions matching TRBD1. J lost 2 bases, V lost 6 bases, and 9 bases had no gene match. Germline CDR1 is MNHEY and CDR2 is SVGAGI. The CDR3 loop spans 15 amino acids. Here the CDR3 DNA reads TGTGCCAGCAGCCACAAGGGGACAGGAGCCTACGAGCAGTACTTC. This translates into CASSHKGTGAYEQYF.

The genes are TRBV7-3 and TRBJ2-7; 13 bases are a match to TRBD2. Trimming removed 2 bases from V and 4 bases from J; junction bases left unmatched: 8. The germline CDR1 and CDR2 sequences are SGHTA and FQGTGA. The CDR3 extends over 17 amino acids. CDR3 nucleotides: TGTGCCAGCAGCTTACCCGGACTAGCGGGAGATTCGTACGAGCAGTACTTC. Protein product: CASSLPGLAGDSYEQYF.

The sample holds one count of this clone. This chain joins TRBV7-2 and TRBJ1-3; weak D call: TRBD1 (5 bases). Trimming took off 5 bases at V and 11 bases at J, with 22 bases between the two ends. Germline values: CDR1 SGHTA, CDR2 FQGNSA. The CDR3 covers 15 residues. As DNA, the CDR3 is TGTGCCAGCAGCCCCAATGGGGCAAATCTTCGGGCCATATATTTT. Its translation is CASSPNGANLRAIYF. Full variable domain (outside the CDR3, taken from reference TRBV7-2 and TRBJ1-3): GAGVSQSPSNKVTEKGKDVELRCDPISGHTALYWYRQSLGQGLEFLIYFQGNSAPDKSGLPSDRFSAERTGGSVSTLTIQRTQQEDSAVYLCASSPNGANLRAIYFGEGSWLTVV.

CDR3 in amino acids: CASSLILAGAKNIQYF. Here the CDR3 DNA reads TGTGCCAGCAGTTTAATTCTAGCGGGGGCCAAAAACATTCAGTACTTC. The chain is built from TRBV28 and TRBJ2-4; 9 nucleotides line up with TRBD2. CDR3 length: 16 residues. V lost 2 bases, J lost 1 base, and 3 bases stayed unmatched. The germline V gene encodes CDR1 MDHEN and CDR2 SYDVKM.

J is TRBJ2-1 and V is TRBV5-4; 8 nucleotides line up with TRBD2. The CDR3 runs 15 residues. Germline trimming cut 4 bases from V and 9 bases from J; bases unmatched to any gene: 12. Germline CDR1 and CDR2: SGHNT and YYREEE (reference sequence). The CDR3 loop reads CASSLAGLRGVEQFF. CDR3 nucleotides: TGTGCCAGCAGCCTAGCGGGTCTTCGGGGGGTTGAGCAGTTCTTC.

CDR3 bases: TGCGCCAGCAGCTTGGACACAGGGTATAATTCACCCCTCCACTTT. It translates to CASSLDTGYNSPLHF. The rearrangement links TRBV5-1 to TRBJ1-6; possible D gene TRBD1, 6 bases. V lost 0 bases and J 4 bases, leaving 8 bases between the germline ends. CDR1 and CDR2 from the germline V gene are SGHRS and YFSETQ. The CDR3 has 15 residues.

This clone was recorded a few times. The rearrangement joins TRBV19 to TRBJ2-1; tentatively, D is TRBD1 (5 bases). This CDR3 comprises 15 residues. From germline, CDR1 is LNHDA and CDR2 SQIVND (reference sequence). Deletions cut 1 base from V and 2 bases from J, with 9 bases between. CDR3 region: CASSIATRAYNEQFF. The DNA for the CDR3 is TGTGCCAGTAGTATAGCAACCAGGGCCTACAATGAGCAGTTCTTC.

This chain links TRBV10-3 with TRBJ2-1; TRBD1 is a possible D gene (6 bases). This CDR3 has 15 residues. Germline-derived CDR1 and CDR2 are ENHRY and SYGVKD. V was clipped by 6 bases and J by 9 bases, with 21 bases between them. The DNA for the CDR3 is TGTGCCATCAGCTCTAGTGGGGGCCCCTTTTTTGAGCAGTTCTTC. It codes for CAISSSGGPFFEQFF.

The chain links TRBV9 to TRBJ2-2; 10 nucleotides line up with TRBD2. Germline-derived CDR1 and CDR2 are SGDLS and YYNGEE. J gave up 4 bases and V 4 bases, and 7 bases lay outside the gene matches. The CDR3 extends over 16 amino acids. The CDR3 DNA is TGTGCCAGCAGCCCCCGGACTAGCGGAGCCACCGGGGAGCTGTTTTTT. It encodes CASSPRTSGATGELFF.